The 22 T cell receptor beta chains below all came from one sample that was sequenced in a study of identical twins. TCRdb reprocessed the 5' RACE reads with MiXCR, giving one entry per CDR3 protein. The sample includes 450,000 or so distinct CDR3 sequences, approximately 15% seen only once; the top ten take about 1%. These data were also reused for a study on yellow fever vaccine responses in identical twins.

Sample: CD4+ T cells sorted from blood. All receptors derive from a woman aged 18-35 years in good health.

The table lists this clonotype with many counts. The chain recombines TRBV20-1 with TRBJ2-7; 7 nucleotides align to TRBD2. CDR3 length: 13 amino acids. V gave up 2 bases and J gave up 5 bases; unmatched junction bases: 6. The V gene's germline CDR1 is DFQATT and CDR2 SNEGSKA (reference sequence). CDR3 sequence reads: CSARSAGVHEQYF. The CDR3 DNA reads as TGCAGTGCTAGATCGGCGGGAGTCCACGAGCAGTACTTC.

This chain uses TRBV5-6 with TRBJ2-1; 10 nucleotides match TRBD2. This CDR3 is 17 amino acids long. Trimming removed 0 bases from V and 1 base from J; junction bases left unmatched: 4. Per germline, CDR1 SGHDT and CDR2 YYEEEE. The CDR3 here is CASSLGSSGRSYNEQFF. The CDR3 DNA sequence: TGTGCCAGCAGCTTGGGATCTAGCGGGAGATCCTACAATGAGCAGTTCTTC.

The rearrangement links TRBV12-3 or TRBV12-4 to TRBJ2-2, with TRBD1 matching 8 bases. After removal of 5 bases from V and 6 bases from J, the junction contained 11 bases not matched to a gene. The CDR3 runs to 16 residues. The DNA of the CDR3 is TGTGCCAGCAGTCCGTCCGGGACAGGCTATGCCGGGGAGCTGTTTTTT. Translation: CASSPSGTGYAGELFF.

This clonotype was seen a handful of times. The V gene is TRBV7-9, the J gene TRBJ2-5, with D tentatively TRBD1 (6 bases). The CDR3 has 15 amino acids. Germline V lookup: CDR1 SEHNR, CDR2 FQNEAQ (reference sequence). The V and J ends lost 5 bases and 3 bases respectively, with 16 bases between them. CDR3 bases: TGTGCCAGCAGCGGACAGATCTACCCTAAAGAGACCCAGTACTTC. It specifies CASSGQIYPKETQYF.

The rearrangement links TRBV12-3 or TRBV12-4 to TRBJ1-4; D ambiguous. The V end lost 6 bases, the J end lost 4 bases, and 12 bases lay between the germline ends. The CDR3 consists of 14 residues. The CDR3 DNA sequence: TGTGCCAGCAGGATAGGGCTTTATAATGAAAAACTGTTTTTT. Protein: CASRIGLYNEKLFF.

This clonotype came up a few times. This chain links TRBV20-1 with TRBJ2-1, with D possibly TRBD1 on 6 matching bases. Between the trimmed V and J ends, which lost 5 bases and 7 bases, there was a span of 15 bases. The CDR3 extends over 13 amino acids. The germline CDR1 and CDR2 sequences are DFQATT and SNEGSKA (reference sequence). As DNA, the CDR3 is TGCAGTGCTTACCGGGACACCGGGAATGAGCAGTTCTTC. This encodes CSAYRDTGNEQFF.

The V call is TRBV11-2, the J call TRBJ2-5, with D perhaps matching TRBD2 (6 bases). Trimming stripped 3 bases from V and 5 bases from J, with 10 bases between. Germline V gene sequence: CDR1 SGHAT, CDR2 FQNNGV. The CDR3 sequence is 13 residues long. The DNA for the CDR3 is TGTGCCAGCAGCTTTCGGGGGTTGGAGACCCAGTACTTC. Its protein is CASSFRGLETQYF.

This rearrangement joins TRBV4-1 to TRBJ2-3, with TRBD2 identical over 8 bases. The CDR3 spans 16 residues. Germline V gives CDR1 MGHRA, CDR2 YSYEKL. Germline trimming cut 2 bases from V and 1 base from J; bases unmatched to any gene: 5. The CDR3 DNA sequence: TGCGCCAGCAGCCAAATGACTAGCGACCGCACAGATACGCAGTATTTT. Protein product: CASSQMTSDRTDTQYF.

This clonotype was detected ten times or more. The chain uses TRBV3-1 and TRBJ1-1; D not certain. This CDR3 spans 13 amino acids. V dropped 6 bases and J dropped 4 bases, with 12 bases sitting between them. The V gene's germline CDR1 is LGHDT and CDR2 YNNKEL (reference sequence). CDR3 loop: CASRPGPGTEAFF. The CDR3 nucleotides read TGTGCCAGCAGACCTGGACCGGGCACTGAAGCTTTCTTT.

The sample holds a few counts of this clonotype. The chain couples TRBV3-1 to TRBJ1-2, with 8 bases fitting TRBD1. Per the germline V gene, CDR1 is LGHDT and CDR2 is YNNKEL (reference sequence). There are 14 residues in the CDR3. The trim removed 0 bases at V and 7 bases at J, leaving 4 bases unmatched. The CDR3 protein is CASSQDQGASGYTF. The CDR3 DNA sequence: TGTGCCAGCAGCCAAGATCAGGGGGCCAGTGGCTACACCTTC.

This clonotype occurred a few times. V gene TRBV3-1 combines with J gene TRBJ2-1, with 7 bases lining up with TRBD2. The trim removed 3 bases at V and 7 bases at J, leaving 12 bases unmatched. There are 16 residues in the CDR3. CDR1 and CDR2 from the germline V gene are LGHDT and YNNKEL (reference sequence). The CDR3 reads CASSHQPRVGGNEQFF. In DNA form, the CDR3 reads TGTGCCAGCAGCCACCAGCCGCGGGTCGGGGGGAATGAGCAGTTCTTC.

The gene calls are TRBV15 and TRBJ1-6; TRBD1 might be the D (6 bases). The V end lost 0 bases, the J end lost 9 bases, and 9 bases lay between the germline ends. The CDR3 loop spans 14 amino acids. Germline V gives CDR1 LNHNV, CDR2 YYDKDF (reference sequence). CDR3 amino acids: CATSRDRGGSPLHF. The CDR3 DNA reads as TGTGCCACCAGCAGAGACAGGGGAGGTTCACCCCTCCACTTT.

The rearrangement links TRBV18 to TRBJ2-7; D perhaps matches TRBD1 (6 bases). Trimming pared 1 base from V and 0 bases from J, leaving 10 bases between. The germline CDR1 and CDR2 sequences are KGHSH and LQKENI. The CDR3 covers 15 residues. The DNA of the CDR3 is TGTGCCAGCTCACCACTCGGACAGAACTCCTACGAGCAGTACTTC. This translates into CASSPLGQNSYEQYF.

This clonotype has only a few counts. The gene calls are TRBV5-1 and TRBJ1-5, with a weak D call TRBD1 (5 bases). CDR1 SGHRS and CDR2 YFSETQ come from the germline V gene. Trimming took off 4 bases at V and 2 bases at J, with 10 bases between the two ends. This CDR3 contains 14 residues. CDR3 residues: CASSEGTRNQPQHF. The DNA of the CDR3 is TGCGCCAGCAGCGAAGGGACCCGCAATCAGCCCCAGCATTTT. Drawing the rest from reference TRBV5-1 and TRBJ1-5, the complete variable domain is KAGVTQTPRYLIKTRGQQVTLSCSPISGHRSVSWYQQTPGQGLQFLFEYFSETQRNKGNFPGRFSGRQFSNSRSEMNVSTLELGDSALYLCASSEGTRNQPQHFGDGTRLSIL.

The table lists this clonotype with a few counts. The chain has TRBV11-2 and TRBJ1-2; D perhaps matches TRBD1 (6 bases). Trimming left V 1 base short and J 2 bases short, with 17 bases between. Germline CDR1 and CDR2: SGHAT and FQNNGV. The CDR3 covers 17 residues. The CDR3 region has the DNA TGTGCCAGCAGCTTAGGCCCGACAGGATACAGGAACTATGGCTACACCTTC. Its translation: CASSLGPTGYRNYGYTF.

This clonotype has only a few counts. This chain uses TRBV30 with TRBJ2-1; possible D gene TRBD1, 6 bases. Trimming took 2 bases from V and 3 from J, leaving 8 bases between them. The length of the CDR3 is 13 residues. Per the germline V gene, CDR1 is GTSNPN and CDR2 is SVGIG (reference sequence). The CDR3 is CAWSRDIYNEQFF. CDR3 in DNA: TGTGCCTGGAGTAGGGACATCTACAATGAGCAGTTCTTC. The entire variable domain, with the rest obtained from reference TRBV30 and TRBJ2-1, is as follows: SQTIHQWPATLVQPVGSPLSLECTVEGTSNPNLYWYRQAAGRGLQLLFYSVGIGQISSEVPQNLSASRPQDRQFILSSKKLLLSDSGFYLCAWSRDIYNEQFFGPGTRLTVL.

This clonotype was observed a handful of times. V usage is TRBV6-5 and J usage is TRBJ2-7; 7 bases are a match to TRBD1. This CDR3 contains 17 residues. J lost 4 bases, V lost 4 bases, and 16 bases had no gene match. CDR1 and CDR2 (germline): MNHEY, SVGAGI. CDR3 region: CASSFGRGDRVSYEQYF. CDR3 nucleotide sequence: TGTGCCAGCAGTTTTGGGCGTGGAGACAGGGTCTCATACGAGCAGTACTTC.

This clonotype was seen a few times. The chain links TRBV4-3 to TRBJ2-3; the D call may be TRBD1 or TRBD2 (5 bases each). This CDR3 spans 16 amino acids. From germline, CDR1 is LGHNA and CDR2 YSLEER. Trimming took off 4 bases at V and 0 bases at J, with 14 bases between the two ends. CDR3 amino acids: CASSRTGTLSTDTQYF. CDR3 DNA sequence: TGCGCCAGCAGCCGAACCGGGACCTTGAGCACAGATACGCAGTATTTT.

This clonotype came up a few times. V usage is TRBV20-1 and J usage is TRBJ1-5; possibly TRBD1 for D (5 bases). The germline V gene has CDR1 DFQATT and CDR2 SNEGSKA (reference sequence). V gave up 4 bases and J gave up 3 bases, with 16 bases separating them. The CDR3 loop spans 15 amino acids. CDR3 sequence reads: CSATGVGGFNQPQHF. In DNA form, the CDR3 reads TGCAGTGCTACGGGGGTGGGAGGGTTCAATCAGCCCCAGCATTTT.

This clonotype was observed a handful of times. V gene TRBV18 combines with J gene TRBJ2-3, with unresolved D. The V gene lost 3 bases and the J gene lost 0 bases, with 4 bases spanning the gap. Germline V gene data show CDR1 as KGHSH and CDR2 as LQKENI. The CDR3 consists of 13 residues. The CDR3 region is CASSPVSTDTQYF. CDR3 DNA: TGTGCCAGCTCACCGGTTAGCACAGATACGCAGTATTTT.

This rearrangement joins TRBV6-5 to TRBJ2-7, with 7 bases lining up with TRBD1. CDR3 size: 15 residues. In germline, CDR1 is MNHEY, CDR2 SVGAGI. V shed 4 bases, J shed 0 bases, and the junction held 6 bases outside the gene matches. The CDR3 DNA follows: TGTGCCAGCAGTTGGGACAGTGCCCCCTCCTACGAGCAGTACTTC. Protein product: CASSWDSAPSYEQYF.

V is TRBV11-2 and J is TRBJ2-7; 9 nucleotides agree with TRBD1. The CDR3 loop spans 15 amino acids. Germline V gene data show CDR1 as SGHAT and CDR2 as FQNNGV. The V segment lost 5 bases and the J segment 4 bases; nucleotides outside the gene matches: 9. DNA of the CDR3: TGTGCCAGCAGCGGTAACAGGGGGCGCAAATACGAGCAGTACTTC. Translation gives CASSGNRGRKYEQYF.